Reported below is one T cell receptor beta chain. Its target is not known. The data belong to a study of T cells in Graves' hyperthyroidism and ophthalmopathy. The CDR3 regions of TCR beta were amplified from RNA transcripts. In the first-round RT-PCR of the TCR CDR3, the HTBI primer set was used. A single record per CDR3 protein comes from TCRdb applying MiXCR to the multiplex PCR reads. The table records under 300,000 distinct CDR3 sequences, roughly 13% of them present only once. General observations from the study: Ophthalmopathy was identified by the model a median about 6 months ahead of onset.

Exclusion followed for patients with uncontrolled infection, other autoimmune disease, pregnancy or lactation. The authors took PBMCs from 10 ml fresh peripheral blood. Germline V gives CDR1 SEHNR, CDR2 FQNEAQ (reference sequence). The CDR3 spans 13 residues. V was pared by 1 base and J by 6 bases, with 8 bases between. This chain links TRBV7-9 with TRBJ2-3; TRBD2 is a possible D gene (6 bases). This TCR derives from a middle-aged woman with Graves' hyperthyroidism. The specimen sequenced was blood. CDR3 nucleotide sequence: TGTGCCAGCAGCTTAGAGGGGAGGGATACGCAGTATTTT. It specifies CASSLEGRDTQYF.